This TCR beta chain derives from a study of CD8 T cells in ankylosing spondylitis. Study-wide results and caveats: Ankylosing spondylitis blood appeared to be characterized by a TCR beta motif of several highly homologous variants. Researchers reportedly found disease-linked clones significantly enriched in matched ankylosing spondylitis synovial fluid. Past studies reported some motif variants in reactive arthritis synovial fluid and blood.

The sample holds one count of this clonotype. Its target is unknown. In making TCR beta libraries, quantitative 5'-RACE with molecular barcodes was used. Each CDR3 protein is one row after TCRdb ran MiXCR on the 5' RACE reads. Of around 300,000 distinct CDR3 sequences detected, around 21% appear once; the ten largest clones hold roughly 3.4%. V was clipped by 3 bases and J by 7 bases; unmatched bases: 11. The CDR3 runs to 16 residues. CDR1 and CDR2 from the germline V gene are DFQATT and SNEGSKA (reference sequence). Source material: blood, either unsorted or a sorted T cell fraction (not recorded which). The sequence came from a female donor with ankylosing spondylitis or in good health (not recorded which). This chain uses TRBV20-1 with TRBJ2-1; the match to TRBD2 covers 11 bases. The CDR3 DNA reads TGCAGTGCTAGGAGGGGGACTAGCGGTCGGTGGAATGAGCAGTTCTTC. Its protein product is CSARRGTSGRWNEQFF.